This TCR beta chain was identified in a study of shared clonotypes between healthy human individuals. Genomic DNA (from each subset) was split evenly across several immunoSEQ plates. For sorted subsets, approximately 180 ng DNA per replicate equaled roughly 30,000 T cell genomes. Clones were read by immunoSEQ multiplex PCR, and TCRdb kept only the in-frame ones, dropping some. Of about 1.4 million clones in the sample, over 95% were seen once. V gave up 0 bases and J gave up 3 bases; unmatched junction bases: 14. CDR1 and CDR2 (germline): SGHAT, FQNNGV. This CDR3 is built from 19 residues. The sample was naive CD4+ T cells sorted from blood. Documented subset: CD45RA+ positively selected. The chain couples TRBV11-2 to TRBJ2-7; 10 nucleotides line up with TRBD2. This sequence originates from a man aged 30 to 39 in good health. The CDR3 protein is CASSLERGVFGLADYEQYF. The DNA of the CDR3 is TGTGCCAGCAGCTTAGAACGAGGGGTATTTGGACTAGCGGACTACGAGCAGTACTTC.